This T cell receptor beta chain is from a study of T cell repertoires in cytomegalovirus infection. For the study at large: The public TCR beta signatures pointed to both CMV infection and matching HLA type. Study-wide results and caveats: Across the ex vivo response, the dominant clonotypes were HLA-C-restricted CMV-specific TCR beta clonotypes. The study identified carriers of CMV plus the relevant HLA from cumulative public TCR beta family frequency.

Between the trimmed V and J ends, which lost 0 bases and 2 bases, there was a span of 10 bases. Germline V gene data show CDR1 as KGHSH and CDR2 as LQKENI. This CDR3 spans 15 amino acids. TCRdb passed the reads through MiXCR, listing each CDR3 protein once. The table shows about 300,000 distinct CDR3 sequences, with 9.6% occurring only once. Comment on this clonotype: Its antigen is as yet unknown.

This TCR derives from a human donor in good health (CMV status not recorded). Some clones in this sample may be carry-over from other donors' samples. This chain connects TRBV18 to TRBJ2-5; D gene uncertain. Sequenced: PBMCs. The CDR3 DNA reads as TGTGCCAGCTCACCACCCAACAGCCCTCAAGAGACCCAGTACTTC. Translation: CASSPPNSPQETQYF.